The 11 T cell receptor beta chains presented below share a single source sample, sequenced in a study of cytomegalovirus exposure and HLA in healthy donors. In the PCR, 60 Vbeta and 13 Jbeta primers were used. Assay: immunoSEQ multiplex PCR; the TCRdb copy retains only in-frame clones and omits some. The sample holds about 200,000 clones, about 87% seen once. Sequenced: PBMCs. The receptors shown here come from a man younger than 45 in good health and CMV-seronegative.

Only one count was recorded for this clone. The CDR3, as DNA: TGTGCCAGCAGCTCAACACTAGCCACGGCAAGGAATGAGCAGTTCTTC. Its protein is CASSSTLATARNEQFF. V usage is TRBV7-9 and J usage is TRBJ2-1; D may be TRBD2 (6 bases). Deletions cut 4 bases from V and 7 bases from J, with 20 bases between. In germline, CDR1 is SEHNR, CDR2 FQNEAQ (reference sequence). The length of the CDR3 is 16 residues.

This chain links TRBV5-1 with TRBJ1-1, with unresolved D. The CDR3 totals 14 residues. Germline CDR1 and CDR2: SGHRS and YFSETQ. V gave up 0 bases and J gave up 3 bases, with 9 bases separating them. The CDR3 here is CASSLAAGDTEAFF. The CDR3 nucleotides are TGCGCCAGCAGCTTGGCGGCCGGGGACACTGAAGCTTTCTTT.

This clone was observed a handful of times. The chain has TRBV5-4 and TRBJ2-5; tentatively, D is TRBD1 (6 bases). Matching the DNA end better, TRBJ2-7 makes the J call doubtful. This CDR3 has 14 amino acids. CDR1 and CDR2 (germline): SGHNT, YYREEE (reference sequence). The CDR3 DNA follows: TGTGCCAGCAGCTTGACAGGGAATCCCTACGAGCAGTACTTC. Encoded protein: CASSLTGNPYEQYF.

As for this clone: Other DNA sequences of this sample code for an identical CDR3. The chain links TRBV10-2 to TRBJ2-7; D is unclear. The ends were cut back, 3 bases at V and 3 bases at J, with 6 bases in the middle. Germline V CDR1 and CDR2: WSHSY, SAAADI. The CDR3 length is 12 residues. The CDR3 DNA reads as TGCGCCAGCAGTGACAGAGGCTACGAGCAGTACTTC. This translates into CASSDRGYEQYF.

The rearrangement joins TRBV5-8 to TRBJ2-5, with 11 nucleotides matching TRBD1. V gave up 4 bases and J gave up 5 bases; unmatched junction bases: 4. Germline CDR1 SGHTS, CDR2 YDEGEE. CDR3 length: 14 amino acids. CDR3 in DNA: TGTGCCAGCAGCCCAGGGACAGGGGGGGAGACCCAGTACTTC. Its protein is CASSPGTGGETQYF.

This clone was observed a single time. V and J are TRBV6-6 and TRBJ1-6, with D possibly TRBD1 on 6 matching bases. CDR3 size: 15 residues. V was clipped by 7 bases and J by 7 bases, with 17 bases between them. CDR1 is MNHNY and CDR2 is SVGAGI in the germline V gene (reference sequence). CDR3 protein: CASTQPQGMNSPLHF. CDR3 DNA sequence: TGTGCCAGCACTCAACCCCAGGGGATGAATTCACCCCTCCACTTT.

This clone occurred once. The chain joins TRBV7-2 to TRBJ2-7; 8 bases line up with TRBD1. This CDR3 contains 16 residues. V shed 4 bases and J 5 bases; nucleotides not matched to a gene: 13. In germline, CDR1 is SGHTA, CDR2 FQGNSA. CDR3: CASSSRRDRGSHEQYF. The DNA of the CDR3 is TGTGCCAGCAGCTCCCGGCGAGACAGGGGATCTCACGAGCAGTACTTC.

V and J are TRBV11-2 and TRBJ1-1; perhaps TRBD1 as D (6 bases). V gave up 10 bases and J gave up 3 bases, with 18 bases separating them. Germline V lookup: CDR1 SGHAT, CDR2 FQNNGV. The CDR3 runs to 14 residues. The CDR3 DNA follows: TGTGCCACCGATACAGGGCAAGGGTACACTGAAGCTTTCTTT. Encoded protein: CATDTGQGYTEAFF.

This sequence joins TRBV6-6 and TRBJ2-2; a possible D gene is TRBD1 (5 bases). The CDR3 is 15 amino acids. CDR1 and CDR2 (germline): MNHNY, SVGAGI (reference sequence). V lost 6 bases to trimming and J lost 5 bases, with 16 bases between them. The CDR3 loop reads CASSPVEKGTGELFF. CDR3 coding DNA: TGTGCCAGCAGCCCCGTTGAGAAGGGGACCGGGGAGCTGTTTTTT.

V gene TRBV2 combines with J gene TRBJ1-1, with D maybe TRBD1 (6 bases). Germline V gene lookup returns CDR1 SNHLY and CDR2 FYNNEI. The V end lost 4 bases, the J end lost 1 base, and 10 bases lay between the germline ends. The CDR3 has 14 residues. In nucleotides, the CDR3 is TGTGCCAGCAGTGTCCCGGGACAGAACACTGAAGCTTTCTTT. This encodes CASSVPGQNTEAFF.

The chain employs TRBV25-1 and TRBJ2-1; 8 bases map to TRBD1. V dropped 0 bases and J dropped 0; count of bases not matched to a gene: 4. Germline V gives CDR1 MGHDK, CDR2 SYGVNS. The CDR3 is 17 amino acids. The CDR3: CASSEYIGTGSYNEQFF. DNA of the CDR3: TGTGCCAGCAGTGAATATATAGGGACAGGCTCCTACAATGAGCAGTTCTTC.